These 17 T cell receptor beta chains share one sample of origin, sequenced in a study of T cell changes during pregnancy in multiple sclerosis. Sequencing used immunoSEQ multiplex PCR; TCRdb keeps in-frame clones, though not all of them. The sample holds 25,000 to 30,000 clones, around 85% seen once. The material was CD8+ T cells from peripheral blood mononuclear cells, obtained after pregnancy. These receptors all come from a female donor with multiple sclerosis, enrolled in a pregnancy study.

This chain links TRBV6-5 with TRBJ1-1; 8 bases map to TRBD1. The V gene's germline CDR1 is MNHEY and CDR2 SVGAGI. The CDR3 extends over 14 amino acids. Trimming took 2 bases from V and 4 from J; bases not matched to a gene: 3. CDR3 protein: CASSYGQGATEAFF. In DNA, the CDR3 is TGTGCCAGCAGTTACGGACAGGGTGCCACTGAAGCTTTCTTT.

DNA for the CDR3: TGTGCCACTAACGGACAGCGCACAGATACGCAGTATTTT. Protein product: CATNGQRTDTQYF. The chain links TRBV28 to TRBJ2-3, with D possibly being TRBD1 (6 bases). Trimming left V 10 bases short and J 1 base short, with 12 bases between. Germline V gives CDR1 MDHEN, CDR2 SYDVKM. This CDR3 has 13 amino acids.

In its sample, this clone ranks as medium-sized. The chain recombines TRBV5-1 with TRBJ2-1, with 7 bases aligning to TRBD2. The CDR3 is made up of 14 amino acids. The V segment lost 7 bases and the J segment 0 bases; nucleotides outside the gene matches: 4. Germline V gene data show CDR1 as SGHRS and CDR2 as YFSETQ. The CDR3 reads CASRGVYSYNEQFF. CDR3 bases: TGCGCCAGCCGGGGGGTTTACTCCTACAATGAGCAGTTCTTC.

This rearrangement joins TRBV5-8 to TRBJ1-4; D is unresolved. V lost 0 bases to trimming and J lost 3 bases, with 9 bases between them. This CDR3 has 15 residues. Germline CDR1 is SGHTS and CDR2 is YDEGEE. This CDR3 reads CASSLGRLSNEKLFF. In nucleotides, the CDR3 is TGTGCCAGCAGCTTGGGGAGGCTCTCTAATGAAAAACTGTTTTTT.

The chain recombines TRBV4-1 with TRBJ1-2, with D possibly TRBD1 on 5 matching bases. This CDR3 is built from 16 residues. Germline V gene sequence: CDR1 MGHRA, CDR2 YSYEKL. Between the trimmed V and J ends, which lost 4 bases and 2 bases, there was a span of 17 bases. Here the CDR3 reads CASSPAWGDGNYGYTF. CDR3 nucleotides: TGCGCCAGCAGCCCGGCCTGGGGCGATGGGAACTATGGCTACACCTTC.

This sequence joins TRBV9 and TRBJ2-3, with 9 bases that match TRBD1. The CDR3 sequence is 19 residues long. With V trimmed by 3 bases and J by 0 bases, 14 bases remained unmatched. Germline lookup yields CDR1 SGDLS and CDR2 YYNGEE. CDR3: CASSAVGTGLFFSTDTQYF. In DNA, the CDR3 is TGTGCCAGCAGCGCTGTCGGGACAGGGCTCTTTTTTAGCACAGATACGCAGTATTTT.

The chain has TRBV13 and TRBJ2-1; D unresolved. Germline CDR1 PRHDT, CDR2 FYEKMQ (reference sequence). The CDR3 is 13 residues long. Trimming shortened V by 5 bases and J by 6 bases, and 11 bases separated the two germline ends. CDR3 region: CASSPALSNEQFF. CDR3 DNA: TGTGCCAGCAGCCCCGCGTTGAGCAATGAGCAGTTCTTC. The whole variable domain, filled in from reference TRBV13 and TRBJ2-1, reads AAGVIQSPRHLIKEKRETATLKCYPIPRHDTVYWYQQGPGQDPQFLISFYEKMQSDKGSIPDRFSAQQFSDYHSELNMSSLELGDSALYFCASSPALSNEQFFGPGTRLTVL.

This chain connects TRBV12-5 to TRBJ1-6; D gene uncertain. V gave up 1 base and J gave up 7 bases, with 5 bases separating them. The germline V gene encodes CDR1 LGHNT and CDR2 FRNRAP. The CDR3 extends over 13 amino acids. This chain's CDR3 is CASGLARNSPLHF. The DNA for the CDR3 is TGTGCTAGTGGTTTGGCACGGAATTCACCCCTCCACTTT.

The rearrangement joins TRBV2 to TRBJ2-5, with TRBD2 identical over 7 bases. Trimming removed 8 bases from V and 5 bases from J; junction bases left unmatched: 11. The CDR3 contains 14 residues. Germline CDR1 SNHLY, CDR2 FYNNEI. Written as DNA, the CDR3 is TGTGCCAGCTGGGGGGGGGTTCTCGGGGAGACCCAGTACTTC. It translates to CASWGGVLGETQYF.

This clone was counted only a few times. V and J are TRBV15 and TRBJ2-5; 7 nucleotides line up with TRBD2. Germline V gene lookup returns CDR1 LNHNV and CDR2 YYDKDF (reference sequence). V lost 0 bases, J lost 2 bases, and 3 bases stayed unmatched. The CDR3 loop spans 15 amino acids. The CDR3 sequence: CATSRENGGQETQYF. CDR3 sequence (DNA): TGTGCCACCAGCAGAGAGAACGGGGGGCAAGAGACCCAGTACTTC. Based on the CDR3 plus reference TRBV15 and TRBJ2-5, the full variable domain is DAMVIQNPRYQVTQFGKPVTLSCSQTLNHNVMYWYQQKSSQAPKLLFHYYDKDFNNEADTPDNFQSRRPNTSFCFLDIRSPGLGDTAMYLCATSRENGGQETQYFGPGTRLLVL.

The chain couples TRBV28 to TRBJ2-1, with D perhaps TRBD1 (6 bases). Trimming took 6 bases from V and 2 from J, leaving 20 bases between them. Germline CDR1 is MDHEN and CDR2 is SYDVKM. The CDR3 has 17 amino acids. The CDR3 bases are TGTGCCAGCAGACCGCACCCCGACAGGAGGCCCTACAATGAGCAGTTCTTC. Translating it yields CASRPHPDRRPYNEQFF.

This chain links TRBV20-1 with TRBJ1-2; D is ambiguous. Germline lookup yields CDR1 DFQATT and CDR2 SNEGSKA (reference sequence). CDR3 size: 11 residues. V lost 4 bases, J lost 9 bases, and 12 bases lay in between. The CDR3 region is CSATREDRYTF. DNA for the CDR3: TGCAGTGCTACAAGGGAGGATCGCTACACCTTC.

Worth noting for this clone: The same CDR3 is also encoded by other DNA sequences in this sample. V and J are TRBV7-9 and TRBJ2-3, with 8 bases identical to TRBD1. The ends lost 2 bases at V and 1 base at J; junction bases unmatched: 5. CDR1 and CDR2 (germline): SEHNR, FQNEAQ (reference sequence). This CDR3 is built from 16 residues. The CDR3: CASSLPGGAGTDTQYF. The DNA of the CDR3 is TGTGCCAGCAGCTTACCAGGGGGCGCGGGCACAGATACGCAGTATTTT.

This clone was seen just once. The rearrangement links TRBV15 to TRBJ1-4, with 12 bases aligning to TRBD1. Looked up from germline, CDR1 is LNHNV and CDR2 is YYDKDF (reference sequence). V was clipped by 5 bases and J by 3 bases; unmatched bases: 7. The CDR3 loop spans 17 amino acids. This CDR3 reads CATSVGQGAWSNEKLFF. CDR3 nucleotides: TGTGCCACCAGCGTGGGACAGGGGGCTTGGTCTAATGAAAAACTGTTTTTT.

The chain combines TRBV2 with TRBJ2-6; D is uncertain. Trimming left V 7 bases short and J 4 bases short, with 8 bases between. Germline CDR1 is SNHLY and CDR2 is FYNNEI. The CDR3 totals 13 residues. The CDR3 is CASIQAGANVLTF. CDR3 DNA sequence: TGTGCCAGCATCCAGGCCGGGGCCAACGTCCTGACTTTC.

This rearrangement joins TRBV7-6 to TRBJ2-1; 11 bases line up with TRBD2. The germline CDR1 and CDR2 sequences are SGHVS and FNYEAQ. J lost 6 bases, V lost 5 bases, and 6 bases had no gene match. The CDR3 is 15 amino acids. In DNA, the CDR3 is TGTGCCAGCAGCCTACTAGCGGGGGCCCTCAATGAGCAGTTCTTC. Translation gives CASSLLAGALNEQFF.

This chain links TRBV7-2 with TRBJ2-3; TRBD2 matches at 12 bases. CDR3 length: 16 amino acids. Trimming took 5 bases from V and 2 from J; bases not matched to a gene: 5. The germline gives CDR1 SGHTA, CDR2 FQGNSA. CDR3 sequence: CASSRLAGGITDTQYF. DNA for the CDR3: TGTGCCAGCAGCCGTCTAGCGGGGGGGATCACAGATACGCAGTATTTT.